What follows are 17 T cell receptor beta chains derived from one specimen sequenced in a study of early T cells in non-severe SARS-CoV-2 infection. TCRdb recomputed calls from the 5' RACE reads with MiXCR, one row per CDR3 protein. The table shows roughly 88,000 distinct CDR3 sequences, with approximately 14% occurring only once. Material: whole blood. These receptors were collected from an adult who was a healthcare worker with PCR-confirmed SARS-CoV-2 infection or an uninfected control (not recorded which).

The genes are TRBV20-1 and TRBJ2-7; D may be TRBD1 or TRBD2 (6 bases each). V was cut by 1 base and J by 2 bases, with 21 bases left in between. The CDR3 length is 17 residues. Per the germline V gene, CDR1 is DFQATT and CDR2 is SNEGSKA (reference sequence). The CDR3 sequence: CSARGTDKSWEAYEQYF. In DNA form, the CDR3 reads TGCAGTGCTAGAGGGACAGACAAAAGCTGGGAGGCCTACGAGCAGTACTTC.

This clonotype showed up many times. The CDR3 spells CASSPLGSYEQYF. The DNA for the CDR3 is TGTGCCAGCAGCCCGCTCGGGTCCTACGAGCAGTACTTC. The rearrangement links TRBV3-1 to TRBJ2-7; D unclear. Germline V gene lookup returns CDR1 LGHDT and CDR2 YNNKEL (reference sequence). V was shortened by 4 bases and J by 1 base, with 8 bases between the two germline ends. This CDR3 spans 13 amino acids.

In this sample, this clonotype turned up many times. This rearrangement joins TRBV20-1 to TRBJ2-1; D is unclear. The V and J ends lost 5 bases and 4 bases respectively, with 15 bases between them. This CDR3 spans 14 amino acids. The germline V gene has CDR1 DFQATT and CDR2 SNEGSKA (reference sequence). Here the CDR3 reads CSAEVDHRYNEQFF. The DNA of the CDR3 is TGCAGTGCTGAAGTGGACCACAGATACAATGAGCAGTTCTTC.

V is TRBV7-6 and J is TRBJ2-2, with D maybe TRBD2 (5 bases). V dropped 0 bases and J dropped 6 bases, with 17 bases sitting between them. Looked up from germline, CDR1 is SGHVS and CDR2 is FNYEAQ. This CDR3 contains 17 residues. As DNA, the CDR3 is TGTGCCAGCAGCTTAGCGGAGCGGTCCGCTAATCCCGGGGAGCTGTTTTTT. As protein: CASSLAERSANPGELFF.

In its sample, this clonotype was seen many times. The chain has TRBV3-1 and TRBJ2-1; D ambiguous. CDR3 length: 11 amino acids. The V end lost 2 bases, the J end lost 8 bases, and 4 bases lay between the germline ends. From germline, CDR1 is LGHDT and CDR2 YNNKEL (reference sequence). CDR3 nucleotide sequence: TGTGCCAGCAGCCAACATGATGAGCAGTTCTTC. Protein product: CASSQHDEQFF.

The V call is TRBV18, the J call TRBJ1-1, with D perhaps TRBD1 (6 bases). The germline gives CDR1 KGHSH, CDR2 LQKENI. There are 13 residues in the CDR3. V was pared by 5 bases and J by 5 bases, with 12 bases between. CDR3: CASSSRGSTEAFF. CDR3 coding DNA: TGTGCCAGCTCAAGCAGGGGCTCAACTGAAGCTTTCTTT.

This clonotype was counted between two and nine times. The gene calls are TRBV3-1 and TRBJ2-7; no definite D call. The V end was cut by 0 bases, the J end by 2 bases, with 8 bases between. This CDR3 spans 14 amino acids. Germline lookup yields CDR1 LGHDT and CDR2 YNNKEL (reference sequence). The CDR3 DNA follows: TGTGCCAGCAGCCAAGACATGGTTACCTACGAGCAGTACTTC. Amino acid sequence: CASSQDMVTYEQYF.

The chain employs TRBV7-9 and TRBJ2-1; 7 nucleotides match TRBD2. The J segment lost 7 bases and the V segment lost 4 bases, leaving 4 bases of the junction unmatched. CDR1 and CDR2 from the germline V gene are SEHNR and FQNEAQ (reference sequence). This CDR3 region has 13 residues. The CDR3 coding sequence is TGTGCCAGCAGCTCCGGACTAGTTAATGAGCAGTTCTTC. Amino acid sequence: CASSSGLVNEQFF. Filled out from reference TRBV7-9 and TRBJ2-1, the complete variable domain reads DTGVSQNPRHKITKRGQNVTFRCDPISEHNRLYWYRQTLGQGPEFLTYFQNEAQLEKSRLLSDRFSAERPKGSFSTLEIQRTEQGDSAMYLCASSSGLVNEQFFGPGTRLTVL.

CDR3 DNA sequence: TGTGCCAGCAGTTGGAGGGGTAACAATCAGCCCCAGCATTTT. Translating gives CASSWRGNNQPQHF. The chain is built from TRBV12-3 or TRBV12-4 and TRBJ1-5; possibly TRBD1 for D (5 bases). Trimming took off 4 bases at V and 3 bases at J, with 10 bases between the two ends. This CDR3 has 14 residues.

The chain uses TRBV6-5 and TRBJ1-2; D perhaps matches TRBD1 (5 bases). Trimming shortened V by 4 bases and J by 0 bases, and 12 bases separated the two germline ends. This CDR3 is 15 amino acids long. Germline values: CDR1 MNHEY, CDR2 SVGAGI. The CDR3: CASSSGGRANYGYTF. For the CDR3, the DNA is TGTGCCAGCAGTTCCGGAGGCAGGGCTAACTATGGCTACACCTTC.

This chain uses TRBV6-5 with TRBJ2-1; 8 bases are shared with TRBD2. CDR1 is MNHEY and CDR2 is SVGAGI in the germline V gene. The CDR3 has 14 amino acids. Trimming took 0 bases from V and 9 from J; bases not matched to a gene: 4. CDR3 DNA: TGTGCCAGCAGTTACTCCGGGGGGGCCGGTGAGCAGTTCTTC. The encoded protein is CASSYSGGAGEQFF.

The chain employs TRBV4-3 and TRBJ1-4, with D possibly being TRBD1 (5 bases). This CDR3 is built from 16 residues. Per germline, CDR1 LGHNA and CDR2 YSLEER. V was cut by 1 base and J by 5 bases, with 14 bases left in between. CDR3 sequence: CASSQGLGRENEKLFF. The CDR3 DNA reads as TGCGCCAGCAGCCAAGGTCTGGGCAGGGAAAATGAAAAACTGTTTTTT.

This clonotype was observed many times. V gene TRBV20-1 combines with J gene TRBJ1-1, with 8 bases fitting TRBD1. The CDR3 has 14 residues. The J segment lost 7 bases and the V segment lost 1 base, leaving 8 bases of the junction unmatched. Germline V gene data show CDR1 as DFQATT and CDR2 as SNEGSKA (reference sequence). CDR3 DNA: TGCAGTGCTAGAGGGTACAGGGGGGATGATGAAGCTTTCTTT. As protein: CSARGYRGDDEAFF.

The CDR3 loop reads CALGQALGEQFF. The CDR3 DNA reads as TGTGCCTTGGGACAGGCCCTCGGAGAGCAGTTCTTC. This chain links TRBV10-3 with TRBJ2-1; TRBD1 agrees at 8 bases. J was trimmed by 10 bases and V by 11 bases; bases with no gene match: 10. CDR1 and CDR2 (germline): ENHRY, SYGVKD. The CDR3 extends over 12 amino acids.

This clonotype has just a few counts. The V call is TRBV7-9, the J call TRBJ1-3; D not certain. The V end lost 3 bases, the J end lost 1 base, and 7 bases lay between the germline ends. The germline V gene encodes CDR1 SEHNR and CDR2 FQNEAQ (reference sequence). The CDR3 extends over 14 amino acids. The CDR3 is CASSLEVSGNTIYF. CDR3 DNA: TGTGCCAGCAGCTTGGAGGTTTCTGGAAACACCATATATTTT.

This clonotype was seen only a few times. The chain uses TRBV27 and TRBJ1-6; D is unresolved. Deletions cut 6 bases from V and 7 bases from J, with 7 bases between. From germline, CDR1 is MNHEY and CDR2 SMNVEV (reference sequence). The CDR3 runs to 12 residues. CDR3 sequence (DNA): TGTGCCAGCAGCCCTTACAATTCACCCCTCCACTTT. Translation: CASSPYNSPLHF.

The V and J genes are TRBV11-1 and TRBJ2-7; TRBD1 might be the D (5 bases). Trimming left V 6 bases short and J 3 bases short, with 9 bases between. The CDR3 totals 12 residues. The germline gives CDR1 SGHAT, CDR2 FQDESV (reference sequence). This CDR3 is CASSIQDYEQYF. CDR3 coding DNA: TGTGCCAGCAGTATACAGGACTACGAGCAGTACTTC.